This T cell receptor (beta chain) derives from a study of blood T cell repertoires in COVID-19. Profiling relied on immunoSEQ multiplex PCR, and the TCRdb table lists in-frame clones only, not all of them. Here the sample spans around 200,000 clones, 70% to 90% being singletons. This TCR came from a woman of 80 years or more with acute or convalescent COVID-19. The material sequenced was peripheral blood.

The CDR3 protein is CASSVGALETQYF. DNA for the CDR3: TGTGCCAGCAGTGTGGGAGCACTAGAGACCCAGTACTTC. The J gene is TRBJ2-5, the V gene TRBV7-3; possible D gene TRBD2, 5 bases. Trimming shortened V by 6 bases and J by 4 bases, and 12 bases separated the two germline ends. This CDR3 comprises 13 residues. Germline loops: CDR1 SGHTA, CDR2 FQGTGA.